This T cell receptor (beta chain) stems from a study of cytomegalovirus exposure and HLA in healthy donors. A multiplex PCR was run with 60 Vbeta primers and 13 Jbeta primers. This table comes from immunoSEQ multiplex PCR, and its TCRdb copy is limited to in-frame clones, with some not included. The sample has about 110,000 clones, roughly 70% seen once. The germline CDR1 and CDR2 sequences are SGHTA and FQGNSA. This CDR3 spans 16 amino acids. V was clipped by 0 bases and J by 8 bases; unmatched bases: 9. This clonotype was sampled from a woman in her 70s in good health and CMV-seropositive. V is TRBV7-2 and J is TRBJ1-4; 7 bases fit TRBD1. Sequenced input: PBMCs. CDR3 nucleotide sequence: TGTGCCAGCAGCTTAGCGCTTAGGGGGCAGAACGAAAAACTGTTTTTT. The encoded protein is CASSLALRGQNEKLFF.